Each of the 2 T cell receptor beta chains below was sequenced from the same sample in a study of blood T cell repertoires in COVID-19. The table came from immunoSEQ multiplex PCR; TCRdb's copy has only in-frame clones and leaves some out. The table includes 200,000 to 250,000 clones, roughly 80% detected once. The sample was peripheral blood. These receptors came from a woman between 18 and 29 years old with acute or convalescent COVID-19.

In this sample, this clone turned up once. The V and J genes are TRBV28 and TRBJ2-3, with a weak D call TRBD1 (6 bases). V lost 1 base to trimming and J lost 3 bases, with 14 bases between them. CDR1 and CDR2 from the germline V gene are MDHEN and SYDVKM. The CDR3 length is 16 residues. In DNA, the CDR3 is TGTGCCAGCAGTTTATTAGCAGGGGTCGGGACAGATACGCAGTATTTT. Protein product: CASSLLAGVGTDTQYF.

The J gene is TRBJ2-1, the V gene TRBV7-8; 11 bases fit TRBD2. CDR3 size: 17 residues. Germline assignment: CDR1 SGHVS and CDR2 FQNEAQ. Unmatched junction bases numbered 11, after V lost 3 bases and J lost 7 bases. CDR3 sequence (DNA): TGTGCCAGCAGCTTCACCGTAGCGGGAGGGCCTGTGAATGAGCAGTTCTTC. Encoded protein: CASSFTVAGGPVNEQFF.